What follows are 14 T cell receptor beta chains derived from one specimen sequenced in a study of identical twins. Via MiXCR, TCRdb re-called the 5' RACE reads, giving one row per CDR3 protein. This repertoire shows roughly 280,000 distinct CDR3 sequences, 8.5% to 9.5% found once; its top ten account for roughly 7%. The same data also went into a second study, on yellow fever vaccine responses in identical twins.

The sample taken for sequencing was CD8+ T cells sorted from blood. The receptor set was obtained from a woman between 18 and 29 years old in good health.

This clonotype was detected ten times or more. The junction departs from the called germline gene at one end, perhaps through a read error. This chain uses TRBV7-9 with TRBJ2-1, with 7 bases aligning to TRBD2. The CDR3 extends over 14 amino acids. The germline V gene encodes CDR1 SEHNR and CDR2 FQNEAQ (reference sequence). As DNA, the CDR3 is TGTGCCAGCAGTTTAGCGGGTTCCTACAATGAGCAGTTCTTC. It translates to CASSLAGSYNEQFF.

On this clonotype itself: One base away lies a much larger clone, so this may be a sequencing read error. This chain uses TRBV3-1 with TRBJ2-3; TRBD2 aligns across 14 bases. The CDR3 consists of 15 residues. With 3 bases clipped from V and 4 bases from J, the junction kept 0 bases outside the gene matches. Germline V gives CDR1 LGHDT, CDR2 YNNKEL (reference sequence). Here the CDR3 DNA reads TGTGCCAGCAGCCAGGGACTAGCGGGGGCAGATACGCAGTATTTT. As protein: CASSQGLAGADTQYF.

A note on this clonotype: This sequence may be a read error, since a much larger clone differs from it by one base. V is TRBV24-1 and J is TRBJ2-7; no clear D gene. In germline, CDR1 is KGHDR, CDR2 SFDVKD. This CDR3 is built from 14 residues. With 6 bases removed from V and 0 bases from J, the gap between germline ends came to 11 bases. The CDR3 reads CATSNPTLSYEQYF. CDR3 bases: TGTGCCACCAGTAATCCCACACTCTCCTACGAGCAGTACTTC.

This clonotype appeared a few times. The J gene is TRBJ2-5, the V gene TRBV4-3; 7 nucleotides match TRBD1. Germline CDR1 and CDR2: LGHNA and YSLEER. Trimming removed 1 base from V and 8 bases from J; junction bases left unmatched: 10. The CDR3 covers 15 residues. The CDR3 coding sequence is TGCGCCAGCAGCCAAGTCCCGGGACAGTATCTCACCCAGTACTTC. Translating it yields CASSQVPGQYLTQYF.

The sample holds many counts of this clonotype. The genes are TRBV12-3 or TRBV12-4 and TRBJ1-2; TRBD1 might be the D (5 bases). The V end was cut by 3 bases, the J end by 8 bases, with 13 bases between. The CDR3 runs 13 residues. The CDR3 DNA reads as TGTGCCAGCAGTTTTATGGGGGGAGGAGGCTACACCTTC. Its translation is CASSFMGGGGYTF.

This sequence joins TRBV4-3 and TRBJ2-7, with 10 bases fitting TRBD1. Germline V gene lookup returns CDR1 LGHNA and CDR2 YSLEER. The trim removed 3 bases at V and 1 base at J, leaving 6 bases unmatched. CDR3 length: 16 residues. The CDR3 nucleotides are TGCGCCAGCAGCCAGGGGACAGGGGTCGAGTCCTACGAGCAGTACTTC. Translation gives CASSQGTGVESYEQYF.

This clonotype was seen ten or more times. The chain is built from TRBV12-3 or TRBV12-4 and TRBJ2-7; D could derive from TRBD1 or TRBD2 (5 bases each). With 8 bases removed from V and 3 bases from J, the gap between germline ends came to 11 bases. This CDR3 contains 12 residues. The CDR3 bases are TGTGCCAGCCGGGACGGCCTCTACGAGCAGTACTTC. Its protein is CASRDGLYEQYF.

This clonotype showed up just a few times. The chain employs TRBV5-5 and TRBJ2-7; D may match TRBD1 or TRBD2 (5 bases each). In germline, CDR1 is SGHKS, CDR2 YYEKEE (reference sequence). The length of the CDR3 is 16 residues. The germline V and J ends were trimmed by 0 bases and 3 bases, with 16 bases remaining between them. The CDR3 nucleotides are TGTGCCAGCAGCTTGGGGAAACCGGGACGGATCTACGAGCAGTACTTC. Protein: CASSLGKPGRIYEQYF.

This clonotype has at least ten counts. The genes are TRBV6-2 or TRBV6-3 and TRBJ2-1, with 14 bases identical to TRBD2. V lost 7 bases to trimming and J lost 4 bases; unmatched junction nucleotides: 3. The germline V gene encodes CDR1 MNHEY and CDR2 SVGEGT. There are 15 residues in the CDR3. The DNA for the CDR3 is TGTGCCAGCACTTGGACTAGCGGGGGGTACAATGAGCAGTTCTTC. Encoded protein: CASTWTSGGYNEQFF.

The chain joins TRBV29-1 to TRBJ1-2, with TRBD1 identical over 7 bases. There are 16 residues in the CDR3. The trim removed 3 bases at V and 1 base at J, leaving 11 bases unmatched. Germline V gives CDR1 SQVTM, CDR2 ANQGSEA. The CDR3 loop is CSVDRTGRRDNYGYTF. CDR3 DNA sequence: TGCAGCGTTGACCGGACAGGAAGGCGGGATAACTATGGCTACACCTTC.

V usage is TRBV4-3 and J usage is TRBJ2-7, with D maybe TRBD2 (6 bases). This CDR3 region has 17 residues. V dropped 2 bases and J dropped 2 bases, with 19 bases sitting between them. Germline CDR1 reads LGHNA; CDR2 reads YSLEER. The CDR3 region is CASSQFLAQGTTYEQYF. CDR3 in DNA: TGCGCCAGCAGCCAATTTCTAGCGCAAGGGACGACCTACGAGCAGTACTTC.

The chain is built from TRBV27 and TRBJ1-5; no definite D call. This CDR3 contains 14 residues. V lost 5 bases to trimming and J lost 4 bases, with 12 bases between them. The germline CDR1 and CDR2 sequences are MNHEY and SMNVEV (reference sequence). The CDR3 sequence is CASSPSGPNQPQHF. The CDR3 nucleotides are TGTGCCAGCAGTCCCAGCGGTCCGAATCAGCCCCAGCATTTT.

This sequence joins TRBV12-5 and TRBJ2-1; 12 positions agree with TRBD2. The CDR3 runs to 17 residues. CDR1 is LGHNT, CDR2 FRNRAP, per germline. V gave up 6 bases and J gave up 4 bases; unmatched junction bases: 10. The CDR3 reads CASGELGLAGGYNEQFF. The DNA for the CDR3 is TGTGCTAGTGGAGAATTGGGGCTAGCGGGAGGGTACAATGAGCAGTTCTTC.

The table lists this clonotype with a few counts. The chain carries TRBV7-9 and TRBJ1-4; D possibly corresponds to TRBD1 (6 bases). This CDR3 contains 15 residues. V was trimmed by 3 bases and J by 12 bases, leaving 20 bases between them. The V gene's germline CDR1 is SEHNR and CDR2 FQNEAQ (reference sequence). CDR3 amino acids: CASSLSRDFHRELFF. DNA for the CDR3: TGTGCCAGCAGCTTGAGCCGGGATTTTCACAGGGAACTGTTTTTT.